This T cell receptor beta chain was identified in a study of blood T cell repertoires in COVID-19. Produced via immunoSEQ multiplex PCR; TCRdb's table is partial and in-frame only. The sample carries under 250,000 clones, roughly 85% recorded once. V lost 4 bases and J lost 4, with 16 bases in between. Germline V CDR1 and CDR2: SEHNR, FQNEAQ (reference sequence). The CDR3 covers 15 residues. The genes are TRBV7-9 and TRBJ1-1; D unresolved. Sequences were obtained from peripheral blood. The clonotype originates from a man in his forties or fifties with COVID-19, enrolled during active disease. CDR3 in amino acids: CASSWRDSGGTEAFF. CDR3 nucleotides: TGTGCCAGCAGCTGGCGGGATTCAGGTGGCACTGAAGCTTTCTTT.